Presented here are 14 T cell receptor beta chains from one specimen sequenced in a study of T cell responses to AZD1222 COVID-19 vaccine. Profiling relied on immunoSEQ multiplex PCR, and the TCRdb table lists in-frame clones only, not all of them. The data contain some 170,000 clones, around 94% of them singletons. The specimen was peripheral blood, collected on day 0 of AZD1222 vaccination. Receptor source: an adult in good health.

The V and J genes are TRBV19 and TRBJ1-1; D gene ambiguous. With 7 bases removed from V and 5 bases from J, the gap between germline ends came to 8 bases. The CDR3 has 11 amino acids. The germline gives CDR1 LNHDA, CDR2 SQIVND (reference sequence). The CDR3 loop is CASTRWTEAFF. In DNA form, the CDR3 reads TGTGCCAGTACCCGTTGGACTGAAGCTTTCTTT.

Concerning this clone: The same CDR3 also results from other DNA sequences found in this sample. This chain connects TRBV6-6 to TRBJ1-2, with 8 bases aligning to TRBD1. Germline-derived CDR1 and CDR2 are MNHNY and SVGAGI (reference sequence). This CDR3 is 14 amino acids long. Trimming removed 6 bases from V and 3 bases from J; junction bases left unmatched: 6. The CDR3: CASSHGQGDYGYTF. CDR3 nucleotide sequence: TGTGCCAGCAGCCACGGACAGGGCGACTATGGCTACACCTTC.

This clone was observed a handful of times. This sample includes further DNA sequences coding for the same CDR3. The chain carries TRBV28 and TRBJ1-6; D gene uncertain. The germline V gene has CDR1 MDHEN and CDR2 SYDVKM. Trimming removed 3 bases at V and 10 bases at J, with 4 bases between. The CDR3 runs to 11 residues. In nucleotides, the CDR3 is TGTGCCAGCAGTTTTAACTCACCCCTCCACTTT. Its protein product is CASSFNSPLHF.

CDR3: CASSRPGVPSYTF. The CDR3 DNA reads TGTGCTAGCTCCCGCCCGGGGGTCCCCAGCTACACCTTC. V usage is TRBV6-4 and J usage is TRBJ1-2; a possible D gene is TRBD1 (5 bases). CDR1 MRHNA and CDR2 SNTAGT come from the germline V gene. The CDR3 runs to 13 residues.

This clone is a singleton in its sample. The V and J genes are TRBV28 and TRBJ2-7; D gene unclear. The CDR3 length is 13 residues. V lost 6 bases, J lost 0 bases, and 9 bases lay in between. The germline V gene encodes CDR1 MDHEN and CDR2 SYDVKM. DNA of the CDR3: TGTGCCAGCAGGGATTCCTCCTCCTACGAGCAGTACTTC. This gives the protein CASRDSSSYEQYF.

This clone was counted once. This chain uses TRBV19 with TRBJ1-2; no clear D gene. This CDR3 region has 14 residues. Trimming pared 4 bases from V and 2 bases from J, leaving 11 bases between. The germline V gene has CDR1 LNHDA and CDR2 SQIVND (reference sequence). The CDR3 nucleotides are TGTGCCAGTAGTAAGACGGTTATCAACTATGGCTACACCTTC. The encoded protein is CASSKTVINYGYTF.

This chain links TRBV11-2 with TRBJ1-2; possibly TRBD1 for D (6 bases). CDR3 length: 14 residues. CDR1 is SGHAT, CDR2 FQNNGV, per germline. Trimming took off 4 bases at V and 3 bases at J, with 12 bases between the two ends. CDR3 residues: CASSSARGDYGYTF. The CDR3, as DNA: TGTGCCAGCAGCTCTGCTAGGGGGGACTATGGCTACACCTTC.

The chain has TRBV5-1 and TRBJ1-2; no clear D. The V end was cut by 4 bases, the J end by 7 bases, with 14 bases between. This CDR3 is 13 amino acids long. From germline, CDR1 is SGHRS and CDR2 YFSETQ. CDR3 loop: CASSVTGQSGYTF. In DNA form, the CDR3 reads TGCGCCAGCAGCGTAACGGGTCAAAGTGGCTACACCTTC.

This clone has just a few counts. This rearrangement joins TRBV6-5 to TRBJ2-1; D gene ambiguous. This CDR3 has 15 residues. Trimming took 6 bases from V and 6 from J, leaving 18 bases between them. Germline assignment: CDR1 MNHEY and CDR2 SVGAGI. CDR3 sequence reads: CASRRSALVVNEQFF. The CDR3 DNA is TGTGCCAGCAGACGGTCCGCCCTGGTGGTCAATGAGCAGTTCTTC.

The rearrangement uses TRBV30 and TRBJ1-5; 7 positions agree with TRBD1. The J segment lost 2 bases and the V segment lost 4 bases, leaving 8 bases of the junction unmatched. The CDR3 spans 15 residues. Germline V gene lookup returns CDR1 GTSNPN and CDR2 SVGIG (reference sequence). The CDR3 region is CAWNRQGNRNQPQHF. Written as DNA, the CDR3 is TGTGCCTGGAACAGACAGGGTAATCGCAATCAGCCCCAGCATTTT.

The V gene is TRBV5-8, the J gene TRBJ2-7; the D call may be TRBD1 or TRBD2 (5 bases each). Germline loops: CDR1 SGHTS, CDR2 YDEGEE. Trimming shortened V by 2 bases and J by 3 bases, and 15 bases separated the two germline ends. This CDR3 is 15 amino acids long. The CDR3 DNA sequence: TGTGCCAGCAGCTTAGAAGAGGGGATTAACTACGAGCAGTACTTC. Its translation: CASSLEEGINYEQYF.

This clone was observed once. The V call is TRBV6-5, the J call TRBJ1-5; perhaps TRBD1 as D (5 bases). Per the germline V gene, CDR1 is MNHEY and CDR2 is SVGAGI. V shed 8 bases and J shed 0 bases, with 14 bases lying between them. This CDR3 comprises 15 residues. The CDR3 DNA reads TGTGCCAGCCGGCGGGGGGGTGCTAGCAATCAGCCCCAGCATTTT. Translated, it gives CASRRGGASNQPQHF.

This chain connects TRBV9 to TRBJ1-3, with D uncertain. The V gene lost 0 bases and the J gene lost 0 bases, with 7 bases spanning the gap. This CDR3 is 15 amino acids long. CDR1 is SGDLS and CDR2 is YYNGEE in the germline V gene. The CDR3 DNA is TGTGCCAGCAGCGTAGCTATAGGCTCTGGAAACACCATATATTTT. The encoded protein is CASSVAIGSGNTIYF.

This clone occurred once. The chain has TRBV7-9 and TRBJ2-5, with D possibly TRBD2 on 6 matching bases. This CDR3 is 15 amino acids long. V lost 2 bases to trimming and J lost 1 base, with 11 bases between them. Germline V gives CDR1 SEHNR, CDR2 FQNEAQ (reference sequence). CDR3 in DNA: TGTGCCAGCAGCTTATTAGGCGGGGCCCAAGAGACCCAGTACTTC. Its translation: CASSLLGGAQETQYF.